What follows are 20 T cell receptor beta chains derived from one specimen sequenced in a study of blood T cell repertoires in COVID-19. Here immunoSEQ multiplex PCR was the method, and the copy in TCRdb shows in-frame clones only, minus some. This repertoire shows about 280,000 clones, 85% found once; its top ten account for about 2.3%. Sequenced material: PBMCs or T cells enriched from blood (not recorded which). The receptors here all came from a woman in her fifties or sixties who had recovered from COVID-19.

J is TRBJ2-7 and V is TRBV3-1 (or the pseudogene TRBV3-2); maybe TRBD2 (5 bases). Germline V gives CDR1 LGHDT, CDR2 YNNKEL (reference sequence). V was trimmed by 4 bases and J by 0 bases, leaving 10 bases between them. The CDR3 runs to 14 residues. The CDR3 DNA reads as TGTGCCAGCAGCCCCATGGGGAGCTCCTACGAGCAGTACTTC. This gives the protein CASSPMGSSYEQYF.

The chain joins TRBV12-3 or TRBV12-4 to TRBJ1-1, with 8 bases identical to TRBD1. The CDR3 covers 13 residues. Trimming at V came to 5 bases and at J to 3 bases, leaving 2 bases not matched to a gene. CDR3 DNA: TGTGCCAGCAGTGGGACAGGAGACACTGAAGCTTTCTTT. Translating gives CASSGTGDTEAFF.

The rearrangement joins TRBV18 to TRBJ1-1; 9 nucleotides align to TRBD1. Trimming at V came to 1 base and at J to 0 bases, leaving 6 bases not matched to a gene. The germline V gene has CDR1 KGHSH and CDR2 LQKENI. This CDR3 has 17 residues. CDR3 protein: CASSPLGTGTLNTEAFF. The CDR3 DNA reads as TGTGCCAGCTCACCACTGGGGACAGGGACTCTGAACACTGAAGCTTTCTTT.

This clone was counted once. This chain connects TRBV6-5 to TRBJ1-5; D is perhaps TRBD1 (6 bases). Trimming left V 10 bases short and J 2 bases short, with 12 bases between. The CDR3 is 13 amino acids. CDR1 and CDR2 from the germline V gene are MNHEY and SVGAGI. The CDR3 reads CATISGGNQPQHF. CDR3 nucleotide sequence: TGTGCCACCATATCAGGGGGCAATCAGCCCCAGCATTTT.

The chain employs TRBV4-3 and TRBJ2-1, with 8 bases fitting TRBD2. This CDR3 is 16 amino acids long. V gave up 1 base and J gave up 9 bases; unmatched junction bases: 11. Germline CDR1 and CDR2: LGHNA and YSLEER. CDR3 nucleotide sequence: TGCGCCAGCAGCCAAGCAATAAGCGGGAGAACGACTGAGCAGTTCTTC. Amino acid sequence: CASSQAISGRTTEQFF.

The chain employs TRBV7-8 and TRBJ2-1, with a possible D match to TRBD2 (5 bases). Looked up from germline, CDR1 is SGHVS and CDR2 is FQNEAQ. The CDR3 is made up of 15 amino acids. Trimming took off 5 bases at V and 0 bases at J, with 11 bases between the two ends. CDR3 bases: TGTGCCAGCAGCCGGGCAAGCGGCTCCTACAATGAGCAGTTCTTC. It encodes CASSRASGSYNEQFF.

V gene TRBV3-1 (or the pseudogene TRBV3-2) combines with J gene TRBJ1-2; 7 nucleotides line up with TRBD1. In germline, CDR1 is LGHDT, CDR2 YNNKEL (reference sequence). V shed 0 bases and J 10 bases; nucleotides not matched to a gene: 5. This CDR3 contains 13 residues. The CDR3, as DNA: TGTGCCAGCAGCCAAGATCTGGGGACAGTCTACACCTTC. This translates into CASSQDLGTVYTF.

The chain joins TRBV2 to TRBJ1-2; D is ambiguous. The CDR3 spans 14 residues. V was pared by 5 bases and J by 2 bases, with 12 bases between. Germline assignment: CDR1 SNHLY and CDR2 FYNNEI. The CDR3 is CASSSFAGNYGYTF. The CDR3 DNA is TGTGCCAGCAGTAGCTTTGCAGGAAACTATGGCTACACCTTC.

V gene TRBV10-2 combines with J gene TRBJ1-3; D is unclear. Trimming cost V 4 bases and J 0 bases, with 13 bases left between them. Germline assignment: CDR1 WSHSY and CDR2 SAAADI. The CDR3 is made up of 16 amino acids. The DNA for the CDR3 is TGCGCCAGCAGTGTGACACTTCAGAGCTCTGGAAACACCATATATTTT. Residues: CASSVTLQSSGNTIYF.

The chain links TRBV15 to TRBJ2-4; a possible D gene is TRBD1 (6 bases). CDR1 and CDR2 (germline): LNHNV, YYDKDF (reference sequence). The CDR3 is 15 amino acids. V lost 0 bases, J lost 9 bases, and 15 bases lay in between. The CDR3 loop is CATSREFGGPGIQYF. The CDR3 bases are TGTGCCACCAGCAGAGAGTTTGGGGGCCCGGGCATTCAGTACTTC.

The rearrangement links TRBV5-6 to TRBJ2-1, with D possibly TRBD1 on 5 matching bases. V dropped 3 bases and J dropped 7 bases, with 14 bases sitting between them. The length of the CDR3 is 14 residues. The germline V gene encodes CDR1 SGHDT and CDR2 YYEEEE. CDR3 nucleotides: TGTGCCAGCAGCTCCGTCGCCAGGGTTAATGAGCAGTTCTTC. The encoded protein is CASSSVARVNEQFF.

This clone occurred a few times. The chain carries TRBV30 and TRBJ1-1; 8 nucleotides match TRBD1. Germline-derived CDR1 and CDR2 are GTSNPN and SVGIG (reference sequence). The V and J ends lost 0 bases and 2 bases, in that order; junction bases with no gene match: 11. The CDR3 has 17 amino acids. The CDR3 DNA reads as TGTGCCTGGAGTGTAGACCGACGGGGGACAGGAAACACTGAAGCTTTCTTT. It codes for CAWSVDRRGTGNTEAFF.

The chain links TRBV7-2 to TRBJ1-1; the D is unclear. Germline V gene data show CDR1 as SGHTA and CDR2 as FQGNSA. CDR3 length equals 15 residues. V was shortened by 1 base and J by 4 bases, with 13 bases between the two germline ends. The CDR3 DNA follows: TGTGCCAGCAGCTTAGTCTCTGGATCGGGCACTGAAGCTTTCTTT. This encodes CASSLVSGSGTEAFF.

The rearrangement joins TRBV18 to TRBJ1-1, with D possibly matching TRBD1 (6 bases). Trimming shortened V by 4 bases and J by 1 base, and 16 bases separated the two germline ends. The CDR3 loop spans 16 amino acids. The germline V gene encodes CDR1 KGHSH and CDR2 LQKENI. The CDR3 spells CASSLYQGIGNTEAFF. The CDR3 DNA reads TGTGCCAGCTCACTCTATCAGGGGATTGGGAACACTGAAGCTTTCTTT.

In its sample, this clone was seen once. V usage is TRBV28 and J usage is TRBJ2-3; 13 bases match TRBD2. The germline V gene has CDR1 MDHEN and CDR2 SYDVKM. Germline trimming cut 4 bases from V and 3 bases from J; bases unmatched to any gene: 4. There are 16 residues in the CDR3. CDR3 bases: TGTGCCAGCAGTTCCTTACTAGCGGGGGGGACAGATACGCAGTATTTT. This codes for CASSSLLAGGTDTQYF.

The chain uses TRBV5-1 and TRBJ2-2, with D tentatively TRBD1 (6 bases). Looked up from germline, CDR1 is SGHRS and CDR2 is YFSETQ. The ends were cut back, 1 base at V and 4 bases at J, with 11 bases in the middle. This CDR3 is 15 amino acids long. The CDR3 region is CASSLWTDSTGELFF. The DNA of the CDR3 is TGCGCCAGCAGCTTGTGGACAGACTCCACCGGGGAGCTGTTTTTT.

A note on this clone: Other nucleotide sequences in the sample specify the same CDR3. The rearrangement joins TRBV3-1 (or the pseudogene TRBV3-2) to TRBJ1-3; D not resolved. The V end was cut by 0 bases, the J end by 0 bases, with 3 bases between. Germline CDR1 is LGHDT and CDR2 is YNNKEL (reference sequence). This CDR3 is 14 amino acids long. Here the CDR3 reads CASSQDSSGNTIYF. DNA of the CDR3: TGTGCCAGCAGCCAAGATAGCTCTGGAAACACCATATATTTT.

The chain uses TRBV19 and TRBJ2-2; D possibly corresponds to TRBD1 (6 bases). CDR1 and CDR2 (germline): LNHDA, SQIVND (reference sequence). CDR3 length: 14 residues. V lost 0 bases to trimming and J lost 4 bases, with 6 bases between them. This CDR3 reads CASSIEDSTGELFF. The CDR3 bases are TGTGCCAGTAGTATAGAGGACAGCACCGGGGAGCTGTTTTTT.

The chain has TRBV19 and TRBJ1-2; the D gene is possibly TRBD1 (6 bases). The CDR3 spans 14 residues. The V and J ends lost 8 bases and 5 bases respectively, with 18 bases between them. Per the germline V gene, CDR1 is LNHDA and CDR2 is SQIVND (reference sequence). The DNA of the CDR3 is TGTGCCAGTGCAGGCAGGGGCGCCCCGTATGGCTACACCTTC. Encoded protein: CASAGRGAPYGYTF.

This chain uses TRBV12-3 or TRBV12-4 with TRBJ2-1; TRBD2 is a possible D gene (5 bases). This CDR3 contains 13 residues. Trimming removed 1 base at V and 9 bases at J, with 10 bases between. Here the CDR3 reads CASSLGSGGEQFF. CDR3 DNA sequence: TGTGCCAGCAGTTTAGGTTCTGGAGGTGAGCAGTTCTTC.